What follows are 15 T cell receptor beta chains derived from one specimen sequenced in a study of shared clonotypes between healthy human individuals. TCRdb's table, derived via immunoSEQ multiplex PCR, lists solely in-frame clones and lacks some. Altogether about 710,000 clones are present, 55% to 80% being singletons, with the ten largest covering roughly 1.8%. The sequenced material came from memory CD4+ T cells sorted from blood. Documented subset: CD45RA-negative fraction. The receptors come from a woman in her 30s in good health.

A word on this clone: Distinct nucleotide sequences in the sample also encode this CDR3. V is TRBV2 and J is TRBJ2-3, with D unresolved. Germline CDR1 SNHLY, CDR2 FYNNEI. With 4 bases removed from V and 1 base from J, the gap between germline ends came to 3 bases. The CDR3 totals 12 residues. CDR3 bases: TGTGCCAGCAGTGGCGGCACAGATACGCAGTATTTT. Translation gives CASSGGTDTQYF. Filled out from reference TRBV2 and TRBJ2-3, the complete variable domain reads EPEVTQTPSHQVTQMGQEVILRCVPISNHLYFYWYRQILGQKVEFLVSFYNNEISEKSEIFDDQFSVERPDGSNFTLKIRSTKLEDSAMYFCASSGGTDTQYFGPGTRLTVL.

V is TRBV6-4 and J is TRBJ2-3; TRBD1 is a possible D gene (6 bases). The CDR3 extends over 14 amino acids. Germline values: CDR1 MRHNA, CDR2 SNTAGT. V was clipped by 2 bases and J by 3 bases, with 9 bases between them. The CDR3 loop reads CASSDPGTTDTQYF. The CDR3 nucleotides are TGTGCCAGCAGTGACCCGGGGACAACAGATACGCAGTATTTT.

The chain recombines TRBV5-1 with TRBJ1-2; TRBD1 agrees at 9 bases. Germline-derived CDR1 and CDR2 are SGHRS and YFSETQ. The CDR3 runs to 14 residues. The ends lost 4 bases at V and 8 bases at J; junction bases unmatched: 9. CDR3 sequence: CASSGQGRMGGYTF. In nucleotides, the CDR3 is TGCGCCAGCAGCGGACAGGGGCGGATGGGCGGCTACACCTTC.

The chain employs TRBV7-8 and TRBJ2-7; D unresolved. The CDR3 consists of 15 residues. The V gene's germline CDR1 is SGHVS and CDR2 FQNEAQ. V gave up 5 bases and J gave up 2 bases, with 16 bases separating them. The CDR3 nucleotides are TGTGCCAGCAGCCCAATGTTAGCAAGGCCCTACGAGCAGTACTTC. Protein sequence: CASSPMLARPYEQYF. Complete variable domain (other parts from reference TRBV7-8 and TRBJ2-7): GAGVSQSPRYKVAKRGQDVALRCDPISGHVSLFWYQQALGQGPEFLTYFQNEAQLDKSGLPSDRFFAERPEGSVSTLKIQRTQQEDSAVYLCASSPMLARPYEQYFGPGTRLTVT.

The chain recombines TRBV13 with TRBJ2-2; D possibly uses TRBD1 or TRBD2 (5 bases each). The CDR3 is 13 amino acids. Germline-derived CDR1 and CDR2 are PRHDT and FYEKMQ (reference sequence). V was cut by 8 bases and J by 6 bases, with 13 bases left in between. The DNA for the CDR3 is TGTGCCAGCTGTCTCTTGGGGGCCGGGGAGCTGTTTTTT. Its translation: CASCLLGAGELFF.

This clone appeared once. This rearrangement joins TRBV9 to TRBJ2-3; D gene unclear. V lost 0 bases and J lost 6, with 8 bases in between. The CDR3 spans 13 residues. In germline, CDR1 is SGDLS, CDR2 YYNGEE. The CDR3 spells CASSVAEFDTQYF. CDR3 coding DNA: TGTGCCAGCAGCGTAGCGGAGTTTGATACGCAGTATTTT.

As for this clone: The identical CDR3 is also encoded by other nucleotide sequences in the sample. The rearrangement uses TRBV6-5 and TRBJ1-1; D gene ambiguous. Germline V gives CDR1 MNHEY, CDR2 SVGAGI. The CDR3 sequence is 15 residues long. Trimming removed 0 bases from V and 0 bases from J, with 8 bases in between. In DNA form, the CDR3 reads TGTGCCAGCAGTTACTCCCTGGGGATGAACACTGAAGCTTTCTTT. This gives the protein CASSYSLGMNTEAFF.

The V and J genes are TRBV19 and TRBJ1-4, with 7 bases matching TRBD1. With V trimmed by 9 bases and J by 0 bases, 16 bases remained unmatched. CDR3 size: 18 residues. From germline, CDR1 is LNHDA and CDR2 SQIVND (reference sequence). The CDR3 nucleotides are TGTGCCAGCCATTTGGCAGGGGACAGCTATGCAACTAATGAAAAACTGTTTTTT. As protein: CASHLAGDSYATNEKLFF.

CDR3 amino acids: CASSYYQGTGNTIYF. CDR3 nucleotides: TGTGCCAGCAGCTACTACCAGGGGACTGGAAACACCATATATTTT. V is TRBV5-5 and J is TRBJ1-3; the D gene is possibly TRBD1 (6 bases). The CDR3 is 15 residues long. The germline V and J ends were trimmed by 3 bases and 2 bases, with 12 bases remaining between them. From germline, CDR1 is SGHKS and CDR2 YYEKEE (reference sequence).

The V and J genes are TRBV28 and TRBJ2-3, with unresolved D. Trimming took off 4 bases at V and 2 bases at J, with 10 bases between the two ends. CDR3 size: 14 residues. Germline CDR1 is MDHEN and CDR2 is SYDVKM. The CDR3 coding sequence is TGTGCCAGCAGTTCAGGCCCACCCACAGATACGCAGTATTTT. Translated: CASSSGPPTDTQYF.

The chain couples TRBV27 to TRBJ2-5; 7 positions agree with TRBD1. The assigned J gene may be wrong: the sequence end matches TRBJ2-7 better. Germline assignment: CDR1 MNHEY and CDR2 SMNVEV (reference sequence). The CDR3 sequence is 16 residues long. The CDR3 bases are TGTGCCAGCAGTTTATGGGGACAGAGTAACACCTACGAGCAGTACTTC. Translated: CASSLWGQSNTYEQYF.

CDR3 sequence (DNA): TGCGCCAGCAGCCCAGATACGGCGATATTCCATCAGCCCCAGCATTTT. This gives the protein CASSPDTAIFHQPQHF. The rearrangement links TRBV4-1 to TRBJ1-5; D is ambiguous. This CDR3 contains 16 residues. V lost 4 bases and J lost 5, with 18 bases in between. Germline-derived CDR1 and CDR2 are MGHRA and YSYEKL.

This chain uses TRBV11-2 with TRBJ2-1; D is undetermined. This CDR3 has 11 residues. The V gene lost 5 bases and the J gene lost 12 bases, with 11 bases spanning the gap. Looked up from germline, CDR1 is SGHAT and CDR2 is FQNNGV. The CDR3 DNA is TGTGCCAGCAGCCCACGGCAACGGCAGTTCTTC. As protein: CASSPRQRQFF. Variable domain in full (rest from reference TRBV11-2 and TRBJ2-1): EAGVAQSPRYKIIEKRQSVAFWCNPISGHATLYWYQQILGQGPKLLIQFQNNGVVDDSQLPKDRFSAERLKGVDSTLKIQPAKLEDSAVYLCASSPRQRQFFGPGTRLTVL.

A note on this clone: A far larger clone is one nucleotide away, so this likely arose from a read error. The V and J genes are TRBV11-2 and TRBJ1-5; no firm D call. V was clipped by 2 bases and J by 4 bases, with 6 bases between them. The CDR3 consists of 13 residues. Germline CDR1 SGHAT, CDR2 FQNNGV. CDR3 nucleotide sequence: TGTGCCAGCAGCTTAACTAGGAATCAGCCCCAGCATTTT. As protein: CASSLTRNQPQHF.

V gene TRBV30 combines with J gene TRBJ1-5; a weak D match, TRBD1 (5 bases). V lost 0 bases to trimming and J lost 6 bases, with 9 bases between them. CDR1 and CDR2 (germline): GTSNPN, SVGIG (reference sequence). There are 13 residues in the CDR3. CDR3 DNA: TGTGCCTGGAGTGTGGGGGAAGGTCAGCCCCAGCATTTT. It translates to CAWSVGEGQPQHF.